These T cell receptor beta chains were read from a single sample in a study of T cells after yellow fever vaccination. TCRdb ran MiXCR on the 5' RACE reads and lists one entry per CDR3 protein. This sample yields roughly 500,000 distinct CDR3 sequences, of which roughly 21% are seen a single time; roughly an eighth belongs to the top ten. Sequenced here: PBMCs, sampled 15 days after the yellow fever booster vaccination. The receptors stem from a man aged 30 to 39 who received the YFV17D yellow fever vaccine. The CDR3 runs from the conserved cysteine through the conserved F or W. Each record gives: V gene, CDR3 protein.

TRBV7-9	CASSLVRLAGSFEQYF
TRBV5-1	CASSLMGLSAYEQYF
TRBV7-9	CASSDDSWTEAFF
TRBV14	CASSQGDRDWETQYF
TRBV5-1	CASSSSGANTGELFF
TRBV11-2	CASSAAQGAGYEQYF
TRBV5-1	CASSSDRAADTQYF
TRBV20-1	CSASERGDRGQDTQYF
TRBV14	CASSQDPWGEQFF
TRBV10-2	CASSERLAGGSHEQFF
TRBV7-9	CASSFGLAGGVDYNEQFF
TRBV12-3/TRBV12-4	CASSLGPGVETQYF
TRBV2	CASRTGQENTEAFF
TRBV7-2	CASNLAGGGEQYF
TRBV7-2	CASSKERVSGNTIYF
TRBV10-3	CAISESGIDEQYF
TRBV7-2	CASSSKEYF
TRBV11-2	CASSSTTYTQYF
TRBV6-5	CASSYSSSGGLYGYTF
TRBV6-1	CASRPGTSSEQFF
TRBV20-1	CSANLGANEQFF
TRBV4-3	CASSQDGDGRARETQYF
TRBV9	CASSVVVGPSEAFF
TRBV6-5	CASSYSPKGSRETQYF
TRBV11-2	CASSQRVGQFF
TRBV5-1	CASSTDRGEDTQYF
TRBV19	CASSVLAGEGEQFF
TRBV28	CASNGEGNTGELFF
TRBV6-5	CASSYSGTGVGTDTQYF
TRBV14	CASSQQGWGNTEAFF
TRBV12-3/TRBV12-4	CASSSSGSHSYEQYF
TRBV29-1	CSVESQLNTEAFF
TRBV5-1	CASSDRQDPTDTQYF
TRBV19	CASSIFRGNYNEQFF
TRBV12-3/TRBV12-4	CASHRGPAEAFF
TRBV10-3	CAISAAYEQYF
TRBV12-3/TRBV12-4	CASRLAGGPVNEQFF
TRBV4-2	CASSQDRTGRHSPLHF
TRBV20-1	CSARIPGPYEQYF
TRBV6-2/TRBV6-3	CASSSTSAGGHIREQFF
TRBV20-1	CSARPISGSSYEQYF